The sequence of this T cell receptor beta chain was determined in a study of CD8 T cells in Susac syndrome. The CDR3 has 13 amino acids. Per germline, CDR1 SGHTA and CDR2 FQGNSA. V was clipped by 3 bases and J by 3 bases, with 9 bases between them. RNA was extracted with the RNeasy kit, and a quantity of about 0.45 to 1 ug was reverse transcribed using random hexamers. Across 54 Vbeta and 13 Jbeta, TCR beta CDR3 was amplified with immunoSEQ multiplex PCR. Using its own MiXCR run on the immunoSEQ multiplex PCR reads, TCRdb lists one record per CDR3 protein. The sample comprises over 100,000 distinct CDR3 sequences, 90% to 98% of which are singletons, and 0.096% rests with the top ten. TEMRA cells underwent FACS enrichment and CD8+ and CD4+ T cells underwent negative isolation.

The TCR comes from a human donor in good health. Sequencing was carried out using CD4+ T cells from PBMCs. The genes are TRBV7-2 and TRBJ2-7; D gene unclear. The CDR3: CASSLTFFYEQYF. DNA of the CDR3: TGTGCCAGCAGCTTGACCTTTTTCTACGAGCAGTACTTC.